The T cell receptor beta chain under discussion was sequenced for a study of human T cells and chemical hapten exposure. Study in general: 2% DPC was applied to around 2 cm by around 2 cm of upper inner arm skin for sensitization.

This clonotype was observed many times. As yet, its antigen is unknown. TCRdb processed the RACE reads anew with MiXCR; each CDR3 protein has one entry. There are approximately 400,000 distinct CDR3 sequences in the sample; around 4.8% occur only once, and around 2% lies in the top ten. From germline, CDR1 is WSHSY and CDR2 SAAADI. The CDR3 has 14 residues. The V gene lost 5 bases and the J gene lost 3 bases, with 12 bases spanning the gap. Findings and limits, study-wide: Expanded TCRs produced significantly more large CDR3 similarity clusters than controls did. The number of TCRs over 1 in 1000 frequency stayed unchanged after DPC.

Time point indicated: patch test 1, 2 weeks after DPC sensitization. This sample's treatment: therapeutic diphenylcyclopropenone sensitization with weekly scalp DPC. This clonotype was sampled from a woman aged 45 to 65 with alopecia areata. Some clones in this sample may be carry-over from other donors' samples. The material was whole blood, obtained in connection with sensitization to the hapten diphenylcyclopropenone (DPC). V is TRBV10-2 and J is TRBJ2-3; TRBD2 might be the D (6 bases). For the CDR3, the DNA is TGCGCCAGCAGTCAGGACTATGGGACAGATACGCAGTATTTT. Protein sequence: CASSQDYGTDTQYF.